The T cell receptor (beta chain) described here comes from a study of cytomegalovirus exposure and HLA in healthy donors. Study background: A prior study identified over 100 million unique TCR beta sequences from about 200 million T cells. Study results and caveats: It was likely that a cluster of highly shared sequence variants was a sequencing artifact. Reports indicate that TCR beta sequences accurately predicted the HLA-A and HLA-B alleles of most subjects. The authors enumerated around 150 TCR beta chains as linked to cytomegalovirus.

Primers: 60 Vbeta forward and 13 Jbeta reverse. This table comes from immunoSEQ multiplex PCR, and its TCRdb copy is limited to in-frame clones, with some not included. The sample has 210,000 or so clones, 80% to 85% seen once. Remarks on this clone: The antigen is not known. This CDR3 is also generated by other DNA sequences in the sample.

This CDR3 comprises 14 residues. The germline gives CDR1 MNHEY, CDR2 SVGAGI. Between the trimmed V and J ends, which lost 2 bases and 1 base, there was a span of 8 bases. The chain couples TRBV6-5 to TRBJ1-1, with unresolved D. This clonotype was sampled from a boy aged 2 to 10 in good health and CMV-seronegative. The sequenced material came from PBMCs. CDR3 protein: CASSYTGPNTEAFF. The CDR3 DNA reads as TGTGCCAGCAGTTACACGGGTCCGAACACTGAAGCTTTCTTT.